The source of this T cell receptor (beta chain) is a study of cytomegalovirus exposure and HLA in healthy donors. Turning to the study itself: Both the 100 to 150 validation repertoires and the 500 to 700 first-cohort repertoires used the same platform, as reported by a later analysis. Points from the study as a whole: Testing in vitro showed three CMV-associated chains specific for CMV antigens.

Libraries were prepared by immunoSEQ multiplex PCR; TCRdb keeps only in-frame clonotypes and omits some of them. Here the sample spans some 170,000 clones, roughly 86% being singletons. Remarks on this clone: Its antigen is not identified.

The CDR3 spans 11 residues. The germline V gene encodes CDR1 SNHLY and CDR2 FYNNEI. Trimming pared 8 bases from V and 7 bases from J, leaving 9 bases between. Material for sequencing was PBMCs. The V and J genes are TRBV2 and TRBJ2-1; D may be TRBD2 (6 bases). The TCR comes from a man younger than 35 in good health and CMV-seropositive. The CDR3 region has the DNA TGTGCCAGCGGGAGGAGAAATGAGCAGTTCTTC. Amino acids: CASGRRNEQFF.